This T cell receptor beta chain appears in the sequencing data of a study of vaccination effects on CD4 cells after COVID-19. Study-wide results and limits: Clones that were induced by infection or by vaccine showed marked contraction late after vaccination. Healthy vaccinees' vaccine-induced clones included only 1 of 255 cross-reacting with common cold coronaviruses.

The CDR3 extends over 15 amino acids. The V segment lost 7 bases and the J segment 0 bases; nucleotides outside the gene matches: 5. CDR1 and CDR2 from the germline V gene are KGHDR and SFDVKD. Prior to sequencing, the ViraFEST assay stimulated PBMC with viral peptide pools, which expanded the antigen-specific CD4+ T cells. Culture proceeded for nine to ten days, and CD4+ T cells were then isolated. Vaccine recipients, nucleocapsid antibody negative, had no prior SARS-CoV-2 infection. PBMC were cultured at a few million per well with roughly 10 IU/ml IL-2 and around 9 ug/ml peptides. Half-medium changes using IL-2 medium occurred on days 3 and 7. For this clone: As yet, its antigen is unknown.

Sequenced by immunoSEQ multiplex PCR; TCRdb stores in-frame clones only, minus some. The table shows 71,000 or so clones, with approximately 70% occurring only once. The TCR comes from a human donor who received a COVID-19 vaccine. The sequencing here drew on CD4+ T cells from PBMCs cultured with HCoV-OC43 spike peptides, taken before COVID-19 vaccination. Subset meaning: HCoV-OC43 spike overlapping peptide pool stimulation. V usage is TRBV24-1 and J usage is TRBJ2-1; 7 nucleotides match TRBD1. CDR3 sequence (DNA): TGTGCCACCAGCACAGGGGCCAGCTCCTACAATGAGCAGTTCTTC. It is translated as CATSTGASSYNEQFF.